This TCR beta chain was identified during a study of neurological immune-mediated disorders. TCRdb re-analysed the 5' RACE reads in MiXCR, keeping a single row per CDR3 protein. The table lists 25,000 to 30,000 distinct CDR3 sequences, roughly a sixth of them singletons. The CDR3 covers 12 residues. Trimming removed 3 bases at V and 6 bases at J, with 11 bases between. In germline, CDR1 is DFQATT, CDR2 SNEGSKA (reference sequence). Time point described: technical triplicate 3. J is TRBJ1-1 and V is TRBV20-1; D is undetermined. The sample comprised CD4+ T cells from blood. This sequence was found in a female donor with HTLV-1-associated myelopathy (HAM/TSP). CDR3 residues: CSARNTAPEAFF. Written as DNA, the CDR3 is TGCAGTGCTAGGAATACAGCGCCTGAAGCTTTCTTT.